These T cell receptor beta chains were read from a single sample in a study of circulating and synovial CD4+ cells in juvenile arthritis. Sequenced by immunoSEQ multiplex PCR; TCRdb stores in-frame clones only, minus some. The repertoire holds 32,000 or so clones, with roughly 96% as singletons. Sequences were obtained from CD4+ T cells from blood. The origin of the receptors is a human donor with juvenile idiopathic arthritis. Both conserved end residues are part of each CDR3. The order of the fields is CDR3 protein, J gene, CDR3 length, V gene.

CDR3: CASSATTTSGRFEQYF
J: TRBJ2-7
length: 16
V: TRBV9

CDR3: CAGRLGGEGGYEQYF
J: TRBJ2-7
length: 15
V: TRBV7-2

CDR3: CASSHRGRSEKLFF
J: TRBJ1-4
length: 14
V: TRBV5-4

CDR3: CASSFRSRRVAVNSYNEQFF
J: TRBJ2-1
length: 20
V: TRBV7-3

CDR3: CASSFGTGIYEQYF
J: TRBJ2-7
length: 14
V: TRBV7-8

CDR3: CASRPGTSGSYEQYF
J: -
length: 15
V: TRBV6-5

CDR3: CASTTWTGGKDTQYF
J: TRBJ2-3
length: 15
V: TRBV28

CDR3: CASSQPPGQPNTGELFF
J: TRBJ2-2
length: 17
V: TRBV4-1

CDR3: CASIPGHNSYEQYF
J: TRBJ2-7
length: 14
V: TRBV28

CDR3: CASRPQGRTEAFF
J: TRBJ1-1
length: 13
V: TRBV19

CDR3: CASGNEQGSYEQYF
J: TRBJ2-7
length: 14
V: TRBV2

CDR3: CASSSGLAYQETQYF
J: TRBJ2-5
length: 15
V: TRBV7-2

CDR3: CASSLVLAGTGLPASSYEQYF
J: TRBJ2-7
length: 21
V: TRBV28

CDR3: CASSLGQVSSGNTIYF
J: TRBJ1-3
length: 16
V: TRBV18

CDR3: CASSRFRGGYNYGYTF
J: TRBJ1-2
length: 16
V: TRBV14

CDR3: CASSFYAGNEQFF
J: TRBJ2-1
length: 13
V: TRBV5-6

CDR3: CASSPRVTQETQYF
J: TRBJ2-5
length: 14
V: TRBV7-2

CDR3: CAISAGGYGYTF
J: TRBJ1-2
length: 12
V: TRBV2

CDR3: CASSLQGNQPQHF
J: TRBJ1-5
length: 13
V: TRBV6-6

CDR3: CASSPIMTGSKNTIYF
J: TRBJ1-3
length: 16
V: TRBV18

CDR3: CASSPWGGVSTDTQYF
J: TRBJ2-3
length: 16
V: TRBV9

CDR3: CASSPVRGAETQYF
J: TRBJ2-5
length: 14
V: TRBV5-4

CDR3: CAISGTGEGYTF
J: TRBJ1-2
length: 12
V: TRBV10-3

CDR3: CAWSGRGTGNTIYF
J: TRBJ1-3
length: 14
V: TRBV30

CDR3: CASTGTYNSYNEQFF
J: TRBJ2-1
length: 15
V: TRBV5-4

CDR3: CASTVTPVPGGVNQPQHF
J: TRBJ1-5
length: 18
V: TRBV19

CDR3: CATAPPGAGGFVDTDTQYF
J: TRBJ2-3
length: 19
V: TRBV10-2